The next 6 T cell receptor beta chains were all read from a single sample in a study of T cells in Graves' hyperthyroidism and ophthalmopathy. RNA transcripts yielded amplified TCR beta CDR3 regions. RT-PCR in the first round (using the HTBI primer set) targeted the TCR CDR3. TCRdb independently ran MiXCR on the multiplex PCR reads; one entry per CDR3 protein. Of 500,000 to 600,000 distinct CDR3 sequences detected, just over 45% appear once; the ten largest clones hold about 20%. The sequenced material came from peripheral blood or thyroid tissue (not recorded which). The receptors originated from an adult woman with Graves' disease, either hyperthyroidism or ophthalmopathy (not recorded which).

This clonotype showed up many times. The genes are TRBV6-5 and TRBJ1-5; D perhaps matches TRBD1 (5 bases). CDR3 length equals 13 residues. The V end was cut by 8 bases, the J end by 4 bases, with 12 bases between. The V gene's germline CDR1 is MNHEY and CDR2 SVGAGI. CDR3 region: CASQMRGNQPQHF. DNA of the CDR3: TGTGCCAGCCAGATGAGGGGAAATCAGCCCCAGCATTTT.

Notes on this clonotype: A read error may produce the germline difference seen at one junction end. V and J are TRBV5-4 and TRBJ2-7; no clear D. Germline V CDR1 and CDR2: SGHNT, YYREEE (reference sequence). The CDR3 consists of 11 residues. CDR3 DNA sequence: TGTGCCAGCAGCTTGTCCGACGATCAGTACTTC. It codes for CASSLSDDQYF.

This clonotype was counted at least ten times. This sequence joins TRBV6-5 and TRBJ1-4; D is undetermined. Germline V CDR1 and CDR2: MNHEY, SVGAGI. The CDR3 loop spans 12 amino acids. V lost 6 bases and J lost 5, with 7 bases in between. The CDR3 nucleotides read TGTGCCAGCAGGGGGATGAATGAAAAACTGTTTTTT. It translates to CASRGMNEKLFF.

Note on this clonotype: One base away lies a much larger clone, so this may be a sequencing read error. The V call is TRBV7-9, the J call TRBJ2-7, with 15 bases lining up with TRBD2. Germline CDR1 is SEHNR and CDR2 is FQNEAQ (reference sequence). This CDR3 spans 16 amino acids. With 7 bases clipped from V and 3 bases from J, the junction kept 7 bases outside the gene matches. CDR3 sequence reads: CASNLGLAGGVYEQYF. Written as DNA, the CDR3 is TGTGCCAGCAACCTGGGACTAGCGGGAGGTGTCTACGAGCAGTACTTC.

V gene TRBV29-1 combines with J gene TRBJ1-3; D remains ambiguous. Trimming took off 4 bases at V and 3 bases at J, with 7 bases between the two ends. This CDR3 comprises 12 residues. Per germline, CDR1 SQVTM and CDR2 ANQGSEA. The CDR3 protein is CSVALDGNTIYF. The CDR3 DNA reads as TGCAGCGTTGCCCTTGATGGAAACACCATATATTTT. Full variable domain (rest looked up from reference TRBV29-1 and TRBJ1-3): SAVISQKPSRDICQRGTSLTIQCQVDSQVTMMFWYRQQPGQSLTLIATANQGSEATYESGFVIDKFPISRPNLTFSTLTVSNMSPEDSSIYLCSVALDGNTIYFGEGSWLTVV.

This clonotype showed up many times. This chain joins TRBV7-9 and TRBJ1-1; D might be TRBD1 (6 bases). The CDR3 is 13 residues long. Germline CDR1 SEHNR, CDR2 FQNEAQ (reference sequence). V gave up 1 base and J gave up 7 bases, with 10 bases separating them. The CDR3 protein is CASSLDRVHEAFF. CDR3 DNA sequence: TGTGCCAGCAGCTTAGACAGGGTTCATGAAGCTTTCTTT.